This passage covers 12 T cell receptor beta chains from one sample sequenced in a study of cytomegalovirus exposure and HLA in healthy donors. 60 Vbeta and 13 Jbeta primers were used in PCR. Clones were read by immunoSEQ multiplex PCR, and TCRdb kept only the in-frame ones, dropping some. This table has 150,000 to 200,000 clones, about 80% appearing once. Material: PBMCs. These receptors all stem from a woman in her forties in good health and CMV-seronegative.

The chain employs TRBV7-2 and TRBJ1-1, with D perhaps TRBD1 (5 bases). The V gene lost 3 bases and the J gene lost 8 bases, with 16 bases spanning the gap. In germline, CDR1 is SGHTA, CDR2 FQGNSA. The CDR3 extends over 14 amino acids. CDR3 protein: CASSLGLGQTEAFF. The DNA of the CDR3 is TGTGCCAGCAGCTTGGGACTGGGGCAGACCGAAGCTTTCTTT.

The J gene is TRBJ1-2, the V gene TRBV5-1; D not resolved. This CDR3 contains 14 residues. CDR1 is SGHRS and CDR2 is YFSETQ in the germline V gene. The ends were cut back, 0 bases at V and 5 bases at J, with 11 bases in the middle. The CDR3 region has the DNA TGCGCCAGCAGCTTGGGGGAGTTGGGGTATGGCTACACCTTC. This codes for CASSLGELGYGYTF.

The V and J genes are TRBV7-9 and TRBJ1-1; D gene uncertain. The CDR3 is 13 residues long. CDR1 is SEHNR and CDR2 is FQNEAQ in the germline V gene (reference sequence). Trimming removed 6 bases at V and 1 base at J, with 9 bases between. The CDR3 loop is CASRLTENTEAFF. In DNA, the CDR3 is TGTGCCAGCAGGCTAACAGAGAACACTGAAGCTTTCTTT.

This sequence joins TRBV5-1 and TRBJ2-1; the match to TRBD2 covers 11 bases. Germline CDR1 SGHRS, CDR2 YFSETQ. V trimming: 5 bases; J trimming: 6 bases; junction bases outside the gene matches: 7. The CDR3 is made up of 15 amino acids. In DNA form, the CDR3 reads TGCGCCAGCAGTCTAGCGGGAGGATGGAGCAATGAGCAGTTCTTC. This translates into CASSLAGGWSNEQFF.

The J gene is TRBJ1-2, the V gene TRBV6-1; 9 nucleotides align to TRBD1. J was trimmed by 7 bases and V by 5 bases; bases with no gene match: 8. Germline-derived CDR1 and CDR2 are MNHNS and SASEGT. The CDR3 consists of 14 residues. The CDR3 nucleotides are TGTGCCAGCAGTCCAAGGACAGGGGCGGGTGGCTACACCTTC. The encoded protein is CASSPRTGAGGYTF.

As DNA, the CDR3 is TGTGCCTGGACCACCGGGACTAGCGGTTACAATGAGCAGTTCTTC. This translates into CAWTTGTSGYNEQFF. This chain connects TRBV30 to TRBJ2-1, with TRBD2 matching over 11 bases. CDR3 size: 15 residues. The V gene end was trimmed by 4 bases and the J gene end by 4 bases; junction bases not matched to a gene: 6. From germline, CDR1 is GTSNPN and CDR2 SVGIG (reference sequence).

The V and J genes are TRBV2 and TRBJ1-6; D ambiguous. The germline V and J ends were trimmed by 11 bases and 5 bases, with 16 bases remaining between them. The CDR3 spans 14 residues. Per the germline V gene, CDR1 is SNHLY and CDR2 is FYNNEI. DNA for the CDR3: TGTGCCGGGAAGGAGCGGCAAAATAATTCACCCCTCCACTTT. As protein: CAGKERQNNSPLHF.

This chain connects TRBV25-1 to TRBJ2-3; 9 nucleotides match TRBD2. With V trimmed by 2 bases and J by 3 bases, 3 bases remained unmatched. The CDR3 has 15 residues. CDR1 and CDR2 (germline): MGHDK, SYGVNS. CDR3 DNA sequence: TGTGCCAGCAGTGAACTAGCGGGGCAGACAGATACGCAGTATTTT. This gives the protein CASSELAGQTDTQYF.

The gene calls are TRBV7-9 and TRBJ2-6, with D unclear. This CDR3 is 15 amino acids long. V lost 5 bases and J lost 2, with 10 bases in between. Germline CDR1 reads SEHNR; CDR2 reads FQNEAQ (reference sequence). This CDR3 is CASSLSFAGANVLTF. The CDR3 DNA reads as TGTGCCAGCAGCCTGAGTTTCGCTGGGGCCAACGTCCTGACTTTC.

This clone was seen a single time. The chain carries TRBV7-8 and TRBJ2-1; 9 bases match TRBD2. Germline CDR1 and CDR2: SGHVS and FQNEAQ. The CDR3 loop spans 15 amino acids. V shed 6 bases and J 10 bases; nucleotides not matched to a gene: 13. The CDR3 nucleotides read TGTGCCAGCAGGACCCTAGCGGGACTTGAGGGCGAGCAGTTCTTC. Protein: CASRTLAGLEGEQFF.

This clone occurred a few times. This chain joins TRBV5-1 and TRBJ2-3, with 13 bases aligning to TRBD2. CDR1 and CDR2 (germline): SGHRS, YFSETQ. The CDR3 spans 17 residues. V dropped 3 bases and J dropped 2; count of bases not matched to a gene: 6. The CDR3 DNA reads TGCGCCAGCAGCTCCAGACTAGCGGGAGGTTCCACAGATACGCAGTATTTT. It specifies CASSSRLAGGSTDTQYF.

V usage is TRBV6-1 and J usage is TRBJ1-2, with 8 bases lining up with TRBD1. The germline V gene encodes CDR1 MNHNS and CDR2 SASEGT. V lost 6 bases, J lost 3 bases, and 15 bases stayed unmatched. The CDR3 contains 17 residues. This chain's CDR3 is CASSETGGANLDYGYTF. DNA of the CDR3: TGTGCCAGCAGCGAAACAGGGGGAGCGAACCTAGACTATGGCTACACCTTC.